The 6 T cell receptor beta chains below were found in one sample sequenced in a study of control samples from healthy donors and cancer patients. TCRdb's table, derived via immunoSEQ multiplex PCR, lists solely in-frame clones and lacks some. The sample carries about 180,000 clones, roughly 92% recorded once. The source material was blood. The receptors shown here come from a man under 40 in good health.

The gene calls are TRBV29-1 and TRBJ1-1; perhaps TRBD1 as D (6 bases). Germline V CDR1 and CDR2: SQVTM, ANQGSEA. The CDR3 consists of 13 residues. Trimming cost V 5 bases and J 4 bases, with 14 bases left between them. The CDR3 DNA reads TGCAGCGTTCACAGGGATGGGGCCACTGAAGCTTTCTTT. This translates into CSVHRDGATEAFF.

This chain connects TRBV27 to TRBJ2-5, with D tentatively TRBD1 (5 bases). This CDR3 has 15 amino acids. V lost 0 bases to trimming and J lost 1 base, with 9 bases between them. Germline assignment: CDR1 MNHEY and CDR2 SMNVEV (reference sequence). CDR3 region: CASSLSRDSQETQYF. Written as DNA, the CDR3 is TGTGCCAGCAGTTTATCGCGTGACAGCCAAGAGACCCAGTACTTC.

This chain joins TRBV27 and TRBJ2-1, with D tentatively TRBD2 (6 bases). The V end was cut by 3 bases, the J end by 1 base, with 7 bases between. The germline V gene has CDR1 MNHEY and CDR2 SMNVEV (reference sequence). The CDR3 consists of 14 residues. DNA of the CDR3: TGTGCCAGCAGTTTCGGGAGTTCCTACAATGAGCAGTTCTTC. This codes for CASSFGSSYNEQFF.

The chain has TRBV19 and TRBJ1-4; TRBD1 matches at 8 bases. CDR1 and CDR2 from the germline V gene are LNHDA and SQIVND (reference sequence). Unmatched junction bases numbered 2, after V lost 1 base and J lost 7 bases. The CDR3 has 14 residues. The CDR3 DNA follows: TGTGCCAGTAGTATAGCCAGGGGGCTTGAAAAACTGTTTTTT. Protein sequence: CASSIARGLEKLFF.

V is TRBV7-9 and J is TRBJ2-7; tentative D call: TRBD1 (5 bases). CDR1 is SEHNR, CDR2 FQNEAQ, per germline (reference sequence). Trimming pared 3 bases from V and 3 bases from J, leaving 9 bases between. The CDR3 runs 13 residues. CDR3 residues: CASSLGQNYEQYF. DNA for the CDR3: TGTGCCAGCAGCTTGGGGCAGAACTACGAGCAGTACTTC.

The rearrangement uses TRBV14 and TRBJ1-2; no reliable D call. This CDR3 is 13 amino acids long. Germline V gives CDR1 SGHDN, CDR2 FVKESK. V was clipped by 3 bases and J by 4 bases, with 9 bases between them. The CDR3 coding sequence is TGTGCCAGCAGCCACGAAGCGGGCTATGGCTACACCTTC. Residues: CASSHEAGYGYTF.